This is a list of T cell receptor beta chains from one sample in a study of CD8 T cells in Susac syndrome. A single record per CDR3 protein comes from TCRdb applying MiXCR to the immunoSEQ multiplex PCR reads. The repertoire has about 300,000 distinct CDR3 sequences, roughly 90% of them found once; the top ten carry roughly 0.17%. The specimen was CD8+ T cells from PBMCs. The receptors were gathered from a human donor with multiple sclerosis. CDR3s include the opening cysteine and the closing phenylalanine or tryptophan. Fields, in order: CDR3 length, clone size, V gene, J gene, D gene, CDR3 protein, CDR3 DNA. D genes are given only for firm matches. The size of a clone is reported for some rows only, either as once, few or many, or as a class for expanded clones.

cdr3_length: 17
clone_size: -
v_call: TRBV24-1
j_call: TRBJ2-3
d_call: -
cdr3_aa: CATSEFWTEKGTDTQYF
cdr3_nt: TGTGCCACCAGTGAATTTTGGACCGAGAAGGGCACAGATACGCAGTATTTT

cdr3_length: 14
clone_size: -
v_call: TRBV2
j_call: TRBJ2-2
d_call: TRBD1
cdr3_aa: CASRGGFATGELFF
cdr3_nt: TGTGCCAGCAGAGGGGGCTTCGCCACCGGGGAGCTGTTTTTT

cdr3_length: 17
clone_size: -
v_call: TRBV28
j_call: TRBJ2-5
d_call: TRBD1
cdr3_aa: CASTPPGQGKGKETQYF
cdr3_nt: TGTGCCAGCACCCCCCCGGGACAGGGGAAGGGGAAAGAGACCCAGTACTTC

cdr3_length: 16
clone_size: -
v_call: TRBV14
j_call: TRBJ2-1
d_call: TRBD2
cdr3_aa: CASSHSGMSAYNEQFF
cdr3_nt: TGTGCCAGCAGCCATAGCGGGATGAGCGCCTACAATGAGCAGTTCTTC

cdr3_length: 13
clone_size: -
v_call: TRBV3-1
j_call: TRBJ2-3
d_call: -
cdr3_aa: CASSQDEPDTQYF
cdr3_nt: TGTGCCAGCAGCCAAGATGAACCGGATACGCAGTATTTT

cdr3_length: 14
clone_size: -
v_call: TRBV2
j_call: TRBJ1-5
d_call: -
cdr3_aa: CASSPGQSNQPQHF
cdr3_nt: TGTGCCAGCAGTCCCGGACAGAGCAATCAGCCCCAGCATTTT

cdr3_length: 15
clone_size: -
v_call: TRBV4-3
j_call: TRBJ2-2
d_call: -
cdr3_aa: CASSPAPGVAGELFF
cdr3_nt: TGCGCCAGCAGCCCAGCTCCAGGGGTTGCCGGGGAGCTGTTTTTT

cdr3_length: 13
clone_size: -
v_call: TRBV13
j_call: TRBJ2-1
d_call: -
cdr3_aa: CASSLEGENEQFF
cdr3_nt: TGTGCCAGCAGCTTAGAGGGCGAGAATGAGCAGTTCTTC

cdr3_length: 19
clone_size: -
v_call: TRBV15
j_call: TRBJ1-4
d_call: -
cdr3_aa: CATSRGLRDGVSTNEKLFF
cdr3_nt: TGTGCCACCAGCAGAGGCCTCCGGGACGGGGTTTCAACTAATGAAAAACTGTTTTTT

cdr3_length: 13
clone_size: -
v_call: TRBV2
j_call: TRBJ1-1
d_call: -
cdr3_aa: CASVGVLNTEAFF
cdr3_nt: TGTGCCAGCGTCGGGGTCTTAAACACTGAAGCTTTCTTT

cdr3_length: 17
clone_size: -
v_call: TRBV3-1
j_call: TRBJ2-6
d_call: -
cdr3_aa: CASRGPDSFSGANVLTF
cdr3_nt: TGTGCCAGCAGAGGGCCGGACAGCTTCTCTGGGGCCAACGTCCTGACTTTC

cdr3_length: 16
clone_size: -
v_call: TRBV9
j_call: TRBJ2-5
d_call: TRBD2
cdr3_aa: CASSVVAGTLGETQYF
cdr3_nt: TGTGCCAGCAGCGTCGTAGCGGGAACCTTGGGGGAGACCCAGTACTTC

cdr3_length: 13
clone_size: -
v_call: TRBV29-1
j_call: TRBJ2-7
d_call: TRBD1
cdr3_aa: CSVAGQGVHEQYF
cdr3_nt: TGCAGCGTCGCGGGACAGGGAGTCCACGAGCAGTACTTC

cdr3_length: 14
clone_size: once
v_call: TRBV2
j_call: TRBJ2-5
d_call: TRBD1
cdr3_aa: CASHRGPVQETQYF
cdr3_nt: TGTGCCAGTCACAGGGGGCCGGTACAAGAGACCCAGTACTTC

cdr3_length: 15
clone_size: -
v_call: TRBV4-2
j_call: TRBJ2-7
d_call: -
cdr3_aa: CASSTQTGQLYEQYF
cdr3_nt: TGTGCCAGCAGCACACAAACAGGGCAGCTTTACGAGCAGTACTTC

cdr3_length: 16
clone_size: -
v_call: TRBV7-9
j_call: TRBJ2-1
d_call: -
cdr3_aa: CASSLGWGGGLDEQFF
cdr3_nt: TGTGCCAGCAGCTTAGGTTGGGGTGGGGGTTTAGATGAGCAGTTCTTC

cdr3_length: 18
clone_size: -
v_call: TRBV20-1
j_call: TRBJ1-1
d_call: -
cdr3_aa: CSAPGHSYEVVSNTEAFF
cdr3_nt: TGCAGTGCTCCCGGACACAGTTATGAAGTCGTTTCGAACACTGAAGCTTTCTTT

cdr3_length: 14
clone_size: -
v_call: TRBV4-3
j_call: TRBJ2-7
d_call: TRBD2
cdr3_aa: CASSQGLVIHEQYF
cdr3_nt: TGCGCCAGCAGCCAGGGACTAGTCATACACGAGCAGTACTTC

cdr3_length: 12
clone_size: -
v_call: TRBV11-2
j_call: TRBJ2-1
d_call: -
cdr3_aa: CASSFTNNEQFF
cdr3_nt: TGTGCCAGCAGCTTTACAAACAATGAGCAGTTCTTC

cdr3_length: 15
clone_size: -
v_call: TRBV5-5
j_call: TRBJ1-6
d_call: TRBD1
cdr3_aa: CASSFPTGANSPLHF
cdr3_nt: TGTGCCAGCAGCTTCCCGACAGGGGCTAATTCACCCCTCCACTTT

cdr3_length: 14
clone_size: -
v_call: TRBV7-8
j_call: TRBJ2-1
d_call: -
cdr3_aa: CASSLRDSNNEQFF
cdr3_nt: TGTGCCAGCAGCCTACGGGACTCCAACAATGAGCAGTTCTTC

cdr3_length: 13
clone_size: -
v_call: TRBV2
j_call: TRBJ1-5
d_call: -
cdr3_aa: CASSWGPSQPQHF
cdr3_nt: TGTGCCAGCAGCTGGGGGCCGAGTCAGCCCCAGCATTTT

cdr3_length: 16
clone_size: -
v_call: TRBV20-1
j_call: TRBJ1-3
d_call: TRBD1
cdr3_aa: CSARLGQGHSGNTIYF
cdr3_nt: TGCAGTGCTAGACTGGGACAGGGACACTCTGGAAACACCATATATTTT